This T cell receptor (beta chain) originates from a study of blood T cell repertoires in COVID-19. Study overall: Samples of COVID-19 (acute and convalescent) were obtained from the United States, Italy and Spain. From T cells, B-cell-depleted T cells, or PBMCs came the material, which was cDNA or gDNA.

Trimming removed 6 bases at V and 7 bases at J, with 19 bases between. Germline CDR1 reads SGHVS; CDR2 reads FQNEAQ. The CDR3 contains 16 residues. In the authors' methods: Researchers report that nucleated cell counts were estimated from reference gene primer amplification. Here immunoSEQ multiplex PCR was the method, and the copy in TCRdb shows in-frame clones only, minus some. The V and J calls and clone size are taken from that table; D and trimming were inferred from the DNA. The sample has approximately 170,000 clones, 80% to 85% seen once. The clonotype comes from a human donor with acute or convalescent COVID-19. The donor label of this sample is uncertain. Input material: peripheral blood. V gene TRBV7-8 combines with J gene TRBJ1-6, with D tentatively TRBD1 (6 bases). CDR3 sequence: CASSPQGRSANSPLHF. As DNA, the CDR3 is TGTGCCAGCAGTCCACAGGGACGGTCGGCCAATTCACCCCTCCACTTT.